One T cell receptor beta chain is described in this entry. The CDR3 is made up of 12 amino acids. V lost 8 bases, J lost 8 bases, and 8 bases stayed unmatched. The germline V gene encodes CDR1 MDHEN and CDR2 SYDVKM. TCRdb keeps only in-frame clones here, not all; method: immunoSEQ multiplex PCR. The data hold about 92,000 clones, with 70% to 85% observed a single time. This specimen belongs to a study of blood T cell repertoires in COVID-19. Source material: peripheral blood. This chain links TRBV28 with TRBJ1-1, with 7 positions matching TRBD1. This sequence originates from a human donor in a cohort sampled during active COVID-19. The CDR3 spells CASLRQGLEAFF. CDR3 bases: TGTGCCAGCTTGAGACAGGGCTTAGAAGCTTTCTTT.